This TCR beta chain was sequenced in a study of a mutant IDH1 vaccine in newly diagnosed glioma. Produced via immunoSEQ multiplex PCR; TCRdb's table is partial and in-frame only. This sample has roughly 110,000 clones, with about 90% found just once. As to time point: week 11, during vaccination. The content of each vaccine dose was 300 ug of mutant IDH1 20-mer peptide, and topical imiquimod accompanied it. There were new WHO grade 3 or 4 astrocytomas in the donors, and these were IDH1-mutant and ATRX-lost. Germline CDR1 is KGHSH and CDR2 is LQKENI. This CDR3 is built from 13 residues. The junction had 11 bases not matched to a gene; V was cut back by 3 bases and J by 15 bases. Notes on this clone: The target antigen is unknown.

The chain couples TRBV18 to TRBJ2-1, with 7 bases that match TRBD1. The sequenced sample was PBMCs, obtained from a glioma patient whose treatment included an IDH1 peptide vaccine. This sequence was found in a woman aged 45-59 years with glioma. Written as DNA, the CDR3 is TGTGCCAGCTCACCGACAGGGTTTGGGTGGTGGTTCTTC. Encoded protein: CASSPTGFGWWFF.